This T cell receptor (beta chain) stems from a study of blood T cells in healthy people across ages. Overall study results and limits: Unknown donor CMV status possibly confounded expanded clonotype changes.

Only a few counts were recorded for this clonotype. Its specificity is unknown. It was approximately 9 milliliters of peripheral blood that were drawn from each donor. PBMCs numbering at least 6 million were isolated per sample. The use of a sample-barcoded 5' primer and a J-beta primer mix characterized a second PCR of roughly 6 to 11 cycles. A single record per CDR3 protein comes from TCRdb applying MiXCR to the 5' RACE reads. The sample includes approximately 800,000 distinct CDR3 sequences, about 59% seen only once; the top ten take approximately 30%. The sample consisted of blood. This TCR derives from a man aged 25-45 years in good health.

The CDR3: CSAGPGQGQDEQFF. DNA for the CDR3: TGCAGTGCGGGCCCCGGCCAGGGGCAGGATGAGCAGTTCTTC. The V gene is TRBV20-1, the J gene TRBJ2-1, with a weak D call TRBD1 (6 bases). Germline V gene lookup returns CDR1 DFQATT and CDR2 SNEGSKA (reference sequence). The CDR3 is 14 residues long. Trimming removed 6 bases from V and 8 bases from J, with 20 bases in between.